The 2 T cell receptor beta chains in this list originate from one sample, sequenced in a study of blood T cell repertoires in COVID-19. TCRdb's copy holds only in-frame clones and misses some; the assay was immunoSEQ multiplex PCR. The sample lists a few hundred thousand clones; around 87% were seen once. The sample was peripheral blood. The receptor set was obtained from a man in his sixties with acute or convalescent COVID-19.

In its sample, this clone was seen a few times. The CDR3 coding sequence is TGTGCCAGCAGCTTACCCCAGGGCTGGCCCCAGCATTTT. This encodes CASSLPQGWPQHF. This chain links TRBV7-9 with TRBJ1-5; D perhaps matches TRBD1 (5 bases). This CDR3 is built from 13 residues. Per germline, CDR1 SEHNR and CDR2 FQNEAQ (reference sequence). Trimming left V 2 bases short and J 9 bases short, with 11 bases between. Full variable domain (remainder filled in from reference TRBV7-9 and TRBJ1-5): DTGVSQNPRHKITKRGQNVTFRCDPISEHNRLYWYRQTLGQGPEFLTYFQNEAQLEKSRLLSDRFSAERPKGSFSTLEIQRTEQGDSAMYLCASSLPQGWPQHFGDGTRLSIL.

The rearrangement uses TRBV4-1 and TRBJ1-2; D is perhaps TRBD1 (6 bases). Trimming stripped 2 bases from V and 7 bases from J, with 8 bases between. The CDR3 length is 12 residues. The germline V gene has CDR1 MGHRA and CDR2 YSYEKL. The CDR3 loop reads CASSQQQGGYTF. CDR3 bases: TGCGCCAGCAGCCAACAACAGGGTGGCTACACCTTC.